This entry describes one T cell receptor (beta chain). Its antigen remains unidentified. The CDR3 has 18 amino acids. V lost 1 base and J lost 1, with 14 bases in between. CDR1 and CDR2 (germline): SGHVS, FQNEAQ. Preparation of the TCRbeta library involved a method that used unique molecular identifiers. One entry per CDR3 protein results from TCRdb running MiXCR on the PCR reads. The table shows some 600,000 distinct CDR3 sequences, with roughly 13% occurring only once. These data originate in a study of T-cell reconstitution after alpha-beta-depleted transplantation in children. Study results and caveats: T-cell counts and diversity at one year post-transplant came mainly from newly produced T cells. Expanded graft clones, several hundred of them, were reportedly the source of alpha-beta T cells about two months after transplant. Elevated TCRbeta diversity at day 60 was traced, in some patients, to surviving recipient T cells and thymic progenitors.

The sequencing used PBMCs, mostly from graft donor cells, collected 360 days after TCRalphabeta/CD19-depleted stem cell transplant. This chain joins TRBV7-8 and TRBJ2-6; D possibly matches TRBD1 or TRBD2 (6 bases each). This receptor was taken from a male patient aged 10 to 17 who had a stem cell transplant for acute myeloid leukemia, so the T cells may come from the graft donor. The CDR3 DNA reads as TGTGCCAGCAGCTTAGGACAGGTGGGGGGATCTGGGGCCAACGTCCTGACTTTC. Translation gives CASSLGQVGGSGANVLTF. The variable domain in full, with the rest retrieved from reference TRBV7-8 and TRBJ2-6, is GAGVSQSPRYKVAKRGQDVALRCDPISGHVSLFWYQQALGQGPEFLTYFQNEAQLDKSGLPSDRFFAERPEGSVSTLKIQRTQQEDSAVYLCASSLGQVGGSGANVLTFGAGSRLTVL.